Listed below are T cell receptor beta chains from one sample, sequenced in a study of beta chain features in type 1 diabetes. Assay: immunoSEQ multiplex PCR; the TCRdb copy retains only in-frame clones and omits some. The sample includes 140,000 or so clones, just over 9% seen only once; the top ten take roughly 0.69%. Sequenced material: central memory CD4+ T cells from blood. The source is a man in his late teens or twenties in good health. CDR3s include the opening cysteine and the closing phenylalanine or tryptophan.

V	CDR3
TRBV19	CASSWDNGEQFF
TRBV10-3	CAISEFEGNQPQHF
TRBV29-1	CSVGEYNSNQPQHF
TRBV5-1	CASSLRGNRGASYEQYF
TRBV5-6	CASSFGLSNQPQHF
TRBV7-2	CASSLTLTGSGTDTQYF
TRBV18	CASSPPLGTIYF
TRBV7-9	CASSRDRSTYEQYF
TRBV18	CASSPTSGNEKLFF
TRBV9	CASGPGGVETQYF
TRBV5-1	CASSLVTSGAPTDTQYF
TRBV4-3	CASSQDGDSLGKLFF
TRBV11-2	CASSLRGNYGYTF
TRBV6-5	CASRRTGNNSPLHF
TRBV18	CASSPPRNNEKLFF
TRBV5-1	CASSPIGASTDTQYF
TRBV5-6	CASSSDTQHGYTF
TRBV7-9	CASSLTGATNEKLFF
TRBV4-3	CASSHSGGESSEQYF
TRBV7-2	CASSPQRGGQETQYF
TRBV5-1	CASSLVGQGAAGELFF
TRBV4-1	CASSGRDGSSYEQYF
TRBV10-3	CAISESKAGINEQFF
TRBV5-1	CASSLSGGSGAAYNEQFF
TRBV30	CAWSLGTSDNQPQHF
TRBV2	CASSHRDRGLQETQYF
TRBV28	CATTGGKRTQYF
TRBV7-2	CASSLELAGGWGTDTQYF
TRBV29-1	CSVSTGSSGNTIYF